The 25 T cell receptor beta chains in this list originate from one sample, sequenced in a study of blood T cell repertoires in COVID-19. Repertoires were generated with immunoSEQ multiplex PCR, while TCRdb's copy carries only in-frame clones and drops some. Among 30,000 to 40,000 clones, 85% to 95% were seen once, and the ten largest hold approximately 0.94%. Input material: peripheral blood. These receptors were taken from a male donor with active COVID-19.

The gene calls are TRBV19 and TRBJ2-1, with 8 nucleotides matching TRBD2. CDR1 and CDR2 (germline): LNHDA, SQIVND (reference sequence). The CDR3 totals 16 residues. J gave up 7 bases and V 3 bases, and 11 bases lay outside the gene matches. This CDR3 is CASSMKRGGSNNEQFF. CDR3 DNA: TGTGCCAGTAGTATGAAACGGGGGGGCTCTAATAATGAGCAGTTCTTC.

The CDR3 bases are TGTGCCAGCAGCTTAGCTGGGACAGGGGGCTTCTACGAGCAGTACTTC. Its translation: CASSLAGTGGFYEQYF. The chain couples TRBV11-3 to TRBJ2-7, with TRBD1 matching over 12 bases. The CDR3 loop spans 16 amino acids. V trimming: 1 base; J trimming: 3 bases; junction bases outside the gene matches: 4. The germline V gene encodes CDR1 SGHNT and CDR2 YENEEA.

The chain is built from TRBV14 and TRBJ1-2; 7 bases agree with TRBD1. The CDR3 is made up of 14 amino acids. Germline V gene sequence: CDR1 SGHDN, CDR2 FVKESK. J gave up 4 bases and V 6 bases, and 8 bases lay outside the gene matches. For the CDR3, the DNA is TGTGCCAGCAGTTGGGCAGGGGGTGCCTATGGCTACACCTTC. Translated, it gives CASSWAGGAYGYTF.

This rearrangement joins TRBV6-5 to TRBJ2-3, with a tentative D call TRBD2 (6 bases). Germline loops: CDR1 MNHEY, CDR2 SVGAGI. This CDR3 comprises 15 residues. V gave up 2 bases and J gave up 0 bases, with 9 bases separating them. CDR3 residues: CASSYEDYSTDTQYF. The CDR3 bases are TGTGCCAGCAGTTACGAGGACTACAGCACAGATACGCAGTATTTT.

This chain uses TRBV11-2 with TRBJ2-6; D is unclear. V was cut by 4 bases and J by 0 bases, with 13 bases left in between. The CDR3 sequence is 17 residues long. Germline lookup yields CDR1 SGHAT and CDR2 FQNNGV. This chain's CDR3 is CASSYGSRVSGANVLTF. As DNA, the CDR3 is TGTGCCAGCAGCTATGGTTCCCGAGTCTCTGGGGCCAACGTCCTGACTTTC.

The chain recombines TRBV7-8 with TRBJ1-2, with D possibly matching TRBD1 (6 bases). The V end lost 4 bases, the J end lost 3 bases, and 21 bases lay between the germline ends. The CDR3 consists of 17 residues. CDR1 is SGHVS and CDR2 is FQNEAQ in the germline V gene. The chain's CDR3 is CASSSFYAGVQDYGYTF. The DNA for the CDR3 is TGTGCCAGCAGCTCATTTTATGCAGGGGTACAAGACTATGGCTACACCTTC.

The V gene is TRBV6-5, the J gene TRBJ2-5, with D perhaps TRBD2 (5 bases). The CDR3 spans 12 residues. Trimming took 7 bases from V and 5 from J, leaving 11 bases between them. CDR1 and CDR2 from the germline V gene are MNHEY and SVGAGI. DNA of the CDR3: TGTGCCAGCACTCGCAGGAGGGAGACCCAGTACTTC. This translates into CASTRRRETQYF.

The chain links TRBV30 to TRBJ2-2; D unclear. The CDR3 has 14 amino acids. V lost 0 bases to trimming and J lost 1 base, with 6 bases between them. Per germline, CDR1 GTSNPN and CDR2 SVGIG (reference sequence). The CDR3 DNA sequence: TGTGCCTGGAGTGTACTTCAGAACACCGGGGAGCTGTTTTTT. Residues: CAWSVLQNTGELFF.

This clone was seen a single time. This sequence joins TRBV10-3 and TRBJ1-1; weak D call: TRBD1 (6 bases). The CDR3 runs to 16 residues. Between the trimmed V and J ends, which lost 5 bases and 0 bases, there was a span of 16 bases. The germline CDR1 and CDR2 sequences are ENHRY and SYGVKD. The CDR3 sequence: CAISRLGGGMNTEAFF. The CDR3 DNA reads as TGTGCCATCAGTAGATTAGGGGGGGGTATGAACACTGAAGCTTTCTTT.

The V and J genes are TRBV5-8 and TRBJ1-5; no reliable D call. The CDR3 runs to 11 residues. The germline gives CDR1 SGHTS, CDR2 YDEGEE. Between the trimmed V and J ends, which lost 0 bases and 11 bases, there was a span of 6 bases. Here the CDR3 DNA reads TGTGCCAGCAGCTTGGTGGCCGCCCAGCATTTT. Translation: CASSLVAAQHF.

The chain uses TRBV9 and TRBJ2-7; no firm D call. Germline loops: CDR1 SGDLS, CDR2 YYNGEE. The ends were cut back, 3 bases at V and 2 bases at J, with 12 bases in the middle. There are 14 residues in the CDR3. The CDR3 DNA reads TGTGCCAGCAGCGCCGAGGCTTCAGCCTACGAGCAGTACTTC. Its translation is CASSAEASAYEQYF.

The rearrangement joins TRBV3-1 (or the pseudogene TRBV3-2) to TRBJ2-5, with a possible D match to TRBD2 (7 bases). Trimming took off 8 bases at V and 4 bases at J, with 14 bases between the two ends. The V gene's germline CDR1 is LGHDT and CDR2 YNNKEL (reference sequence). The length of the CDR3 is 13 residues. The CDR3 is CASRLRGAETQYF. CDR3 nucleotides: TGTGCCAGCCGCCTCCGGGGGGCAGAGACCCAGTACTTC.

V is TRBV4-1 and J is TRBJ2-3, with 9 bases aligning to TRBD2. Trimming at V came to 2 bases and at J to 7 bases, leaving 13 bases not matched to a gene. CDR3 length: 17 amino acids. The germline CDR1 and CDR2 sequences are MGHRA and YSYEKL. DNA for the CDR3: TGCGCCAGCAGCCAACCCTGGGGCGGGGGGGCTAGAAATACGCAGTATTTT. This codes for CASSQPWGGGARNTQYF.

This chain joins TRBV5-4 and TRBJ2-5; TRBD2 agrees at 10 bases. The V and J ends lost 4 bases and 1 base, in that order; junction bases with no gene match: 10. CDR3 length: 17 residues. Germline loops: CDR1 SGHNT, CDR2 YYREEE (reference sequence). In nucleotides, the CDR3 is TGTGCCAGCAGCCGACCTGAGCTAGCGGGGGTCCAAGAGACCCAGTACTTC. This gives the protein CASSRPELAGVQETQYF.

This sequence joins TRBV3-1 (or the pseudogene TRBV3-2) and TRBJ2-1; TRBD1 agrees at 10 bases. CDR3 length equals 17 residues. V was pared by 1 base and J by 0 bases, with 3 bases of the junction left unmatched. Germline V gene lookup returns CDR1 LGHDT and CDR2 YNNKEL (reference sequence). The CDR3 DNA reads TGTGCCAGCAGCCAAGTGACAGGGGGCAACTCCTACAATGAGCAGTTCTTC. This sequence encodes CASSQVTGGNSYNEQFF.

CDR3 in DNA: TGTGCCAGCAGCTCAACGACAGGGGGCGGTTCACCCCTCCACTTT. Its translation is CASSSTTGGGSPLHF. The chain uses TRBV7-2 and TRBJ1-6; TRBD1 matches 10 bases. The CDR3 is 15 residues long. Unmatched junction bases numbered 6, after V lost 4 bases and J lost 9 bases. Germline assignment: CDR1 SGHTA and CDR2 FQGNSA.

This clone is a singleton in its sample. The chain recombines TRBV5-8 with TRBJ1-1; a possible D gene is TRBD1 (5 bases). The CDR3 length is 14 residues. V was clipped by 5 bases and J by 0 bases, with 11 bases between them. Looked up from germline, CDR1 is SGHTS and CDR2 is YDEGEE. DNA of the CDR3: TGTGCCAGCAGGAAAGCAGGGTTGAACACTGAAGCTTTCTTT. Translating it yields CASRKAGLNTEAFF.

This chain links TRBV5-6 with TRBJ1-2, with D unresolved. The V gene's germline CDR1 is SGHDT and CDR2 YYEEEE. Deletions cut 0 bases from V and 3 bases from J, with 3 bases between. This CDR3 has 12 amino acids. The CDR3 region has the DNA TGTGCCAGCAGCTTGGCCGACTATGGCTACACCTTC. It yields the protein CASSLADYGYTF.

DNA for the CDR3: TGCGCCAGCCCGACAGGGTTTGGGCAGTTCTTC. It codes for CASPTGFGQFF. The chain uses TRBV10-1 and TRBJ2-1; 7 bases are shared with TRBD1. The CDR3 consists of 11 residues. With V trimmed by 8 bases and J by 12 bases, 7 bases remained unmatched. Germline V lookup: CDR1 WNHNN, CDR2 SYGVQD (reference sequence).

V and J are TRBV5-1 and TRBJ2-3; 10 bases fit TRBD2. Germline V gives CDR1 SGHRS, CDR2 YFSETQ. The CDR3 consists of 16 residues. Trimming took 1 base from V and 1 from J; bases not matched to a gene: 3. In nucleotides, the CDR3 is TGCGCCAGCAGCTTGACTAGCGGGGCAGGCACAGATACGCAGTATTTT. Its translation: CASSLTSGAGTDTQYF.

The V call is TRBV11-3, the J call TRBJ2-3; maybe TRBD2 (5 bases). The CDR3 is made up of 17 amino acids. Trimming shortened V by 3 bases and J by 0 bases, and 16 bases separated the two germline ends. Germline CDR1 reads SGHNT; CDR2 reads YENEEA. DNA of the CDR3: TGTGCCAGCAGCTTGCTTCGGGGATCGGGTAGCACAGATACGCAGTATTTT. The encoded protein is CASSLLRGSGSTDTQYF.

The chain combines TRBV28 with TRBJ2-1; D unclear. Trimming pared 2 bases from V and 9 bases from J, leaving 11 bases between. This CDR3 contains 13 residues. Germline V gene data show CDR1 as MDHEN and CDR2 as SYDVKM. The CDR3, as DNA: TGTGCCAGCAGTTTAGGAGTCGAGGTTGAGCAGTTCTTC. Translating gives CASSLGVEVEQFF.

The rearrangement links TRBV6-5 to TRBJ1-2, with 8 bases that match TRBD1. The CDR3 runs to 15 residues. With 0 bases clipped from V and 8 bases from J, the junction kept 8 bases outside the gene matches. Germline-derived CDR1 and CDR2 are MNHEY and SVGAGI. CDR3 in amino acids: CASSYSAGGARGYTF. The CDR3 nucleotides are TGTGCCAGCAGTTACTCGGCAGGGGGCGCGAGGGGCTACACCTTC.

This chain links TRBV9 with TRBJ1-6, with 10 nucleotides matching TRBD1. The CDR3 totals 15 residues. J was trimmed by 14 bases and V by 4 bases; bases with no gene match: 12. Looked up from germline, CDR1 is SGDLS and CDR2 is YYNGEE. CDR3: CASSFSAGTGVALHF. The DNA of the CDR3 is TGTGCCAGCAGCTTCTCCGCGGGGACAGGGGTGGCCCTCCACTTT.

The CDR3 bases are TGTGCCAGCTCACCAGACAGCGCCTATGGCTACACCTTC. Amino acids: CASSPDSAYGYTF. The chain combines TRBV18 with TRBJ1-2; D possibly corresponds to TRBD1 (5 bases). Between the trimmed V and J ends, which lost 2 bases and 4 bases, there was a span of 8 bases. Germline CDR1 reads KGHSH; CDR2 reads LQKENI. The CDR3 consists of 13 residues.